A selection of T cell receptor beta chains follows, all from one sample in a study of Graves' ophthalmopathy and Graves' hyperthyroidism. TCRdb reprocessed the multiplex PCR reads with MiXCR, giving one entry per CDR3 protein. The profile shows 1 million to 1.3 million distinct CDR3 sequences, 35% to 40% of them singletons. Input material: peripheral blood or thyroid tissue (not recorded which). The receptors were sampled from an adult man with Graves' hyperthyroidism. Each CDR3 is given with its conserved first and last residue. A D gene is named only where the DNA matches it firmly. Some rows have no size entry. The others give once, few or many, or a class for an expanded clone.

J gene: TRBJ2-4
D gene: .
V gene: TRBV29-1
CDR3 length: 12
clone size: .
CDR3 DNA: TGCAGCGTTGGGGCCCCTGGGGACATTCAGTACTTC
CDR3 protein: CSVGAPGDIQYF

J gene: TRBJ1-2
D gene: .
V gene: TRBV29-1
CDR3 length: 11
clone size: many
CDR3 DNA: TGCAGCGTTCTGGGCAACGGGGGCTACACCTTC
CDR3 protein: CSVLGNGGYTF

J gene: TRBJ2-5
D gene: .
V gene: TRBV24-1
CDR3 length: 16
clone size: many
CDR3 DNA: TGTGCCACCAGTGATTCGGAGGGCCCCGTCCAAGAGACCCAGTACTTC
CDR3 protein: CATSDSEGPVQETQYF

J gene: TRBJ1-5
D gene: .
V gene: TRBV15
CDR3 length: 13
clone size: .
CDR3 DNA: TGTGCCACCAGCACGAGGACGGGTCAGCCCCAGCATTTT
CDR3 protein: CATSTRTGQPQHF

J gene: TRBJ2-7
D gene: .
V gene: TRBV7-2
CDR3 length: 16
clone size: .
CDR3 DNA: TGTGCCAGCAGCTTCGATGTAGGCCTTTGGACCGGGGAGCTGTACTTC
CDR3 protein: CASSFDVGLWTGELYF

J gene: TRBJ2-2
D gene: .
V gene: TRBV25-1
CDR3 length: 14
clone size: .
CDR3 DNA: TGTGCCAGCAGCAGACTAGGGGACACCGGGGAGCTGTTTTTT
CDR3 protein: CASSRLGDTGELFF

J gene: TRBJ1-6
D gene: TRBD1
V gene: TRBV9
CDR3 length: 14
clone size: many
CDR3 DNA: TGTGCCAGCAGCACCGGGACAGGGGATTCACCCCTCCACTTT
CDR3 protein: CASSTGTGDSPLHF

J gene: TRBJ2-7
D gene: .
V gene: TRBV7-9
CDR3 length: 13
clone size: few
CDR3 DNA: TGTGCCAGCAGCTTACAGGGGGGGAACGAGCAGTACTTC
CDR3 protein: CASSLQGGNEQYF

J gene: TRBJ2-3
D gene: .
V gene: TRBV29-1
CDR3 length: 11
clone size: .
CDR3 DNA: TGCAGCGTAGGCAGGGCCGATACGCAGTATTTT
CDR3 protein: CSVGRADTQYF

J gene: TRBJ2-5
D gene: TRBD2
V gene: TRBV12-3/TRBV12-4
CDR3 length: 14
clone size: few
CDR3 DNA: TGTGCCAGCAGTTTCGCTAGCGGGGGAGAGACCCAGTACTTC
CDR3 protein: CASSFASGGETQYF

J gene: TRBJ2-2
D gene: .
V gene: TRBV7-7
CDR3 length: 14
clone size: .
CDR3 DNA: TGTGCTAGCAGCTTAGCGAGCCCCACCGGGGAGCTGTTTTTT
CDR3 protein: CASSLASPTGELFF

J gene: TRBJ2-2
D gene: .
V gene: TRBV5-1
CDR3 length: 17
clone size: .
CDR3 DNA: TGTGCCAGCAGCCCTAACACAGGGTTGGGGAGGGGCGGGGAGCTGTTTTTT
CDR3 protein: CASSPNTGLGRGGELFF

J gene: TRBJ2-7
D gene: .
V gene: TRBV13
CDR3 length: 14
clone size: many
CDR3 DNA: TGTGCCAGCAGCGCACGACAGGCGCCCTACGAGCAGTACTTC
CDR3 protein: CASSARQAPYEQYF

J gene: TRBJ2-3
D gene: .
V gene: TRBV15
CDR3 length: 17
clone size: .
CDR3 DNA: TGTGCCACCAGCAGAGCAGGCTCAGGGTCTAGCACAGATACGCAGTATTTT
CDR3 protein: CATSRAGSGSSTDTQYF

J gene: TRBJ1-2
D gene: .
V gene: TRBV12-3/TRBV12-4
CDR3 length: 15
clone size: .
CDR3 DNA: TGTGCCAGCAGTTTTGAGGGGCCTGTTAACTATGGCTACACCTTC
CDR3 protein: CASSFEGPVNYGYTF

J gene: TRBJ1-2
D gene: TRBD1
V gene: TRBV29-1
CDR3 length: 12
clone size: few
CDR3 DNA: TGCAGCGTTGAGGACAGGGGAGTCGGCTACACCTTC
CDR3 protein: CSVEDRGVGYTF

J gene: TRBJ1-2
D gene: .
V gene: TRBV24-1
CDR3 length: 14
clone size: many
CDR3 DNA: TGTGCCACCAGCGCCAAGACTGCCGGCTATGGCTACACCTTC
CDR3 protein: CATSAKTAGYGYTF

J gene: TRBJ1-5
D gene: .
V gene: TRBV5-5
CDR3 length: 15
clone size: few
CDR3 DNA: TGTGCCAGCAGCTTGGAAAGAAGTACCACGGAGCCCCAGCATTTT
CDR3 protein: CASSLERSTTEPQHF

J gene: TRBJ2-5
D gene: .
V gene: TRBV12-3/TRBV12-4
CDR3 length: 12
clone size: many
CDR3 DNA: TGTGCCAGCAGTTTACGGGCAGAGACCCAGTACTTC
CDR3 protein: CASSLRAETQYF

J gene: TRBJ1-4
D gene: TRBD1
V gene: TRBV6-5
CDR3 length: 15
clone size: many
CDR3 DNA: TGTGCCAGCAGCCTGACAGGGGGAAACTTCGAAAAACTGTTTTTT
CDR3 protein: CASSLTGGNFEKLFF

J gene: TRBJ1-2
D gene: .
V gene: TRBV20-1
CDR3 length: 13
clone size: .
CDR3 DNA: TGCAGTGCTAGTTCCGACCTTAACTATGGCTACACCTTC
CDR3 protein: CSASSDLNYGYTF

J gene: TRBJ2-7
D gene: .
V gene: TRBV7-3
CDR3 length: 13
clone size: .
CDR3 DNA: TGTGCCAGCAGCCCTAGGAGTGGTTGCGAGCAGTACTTC
CDR3 protein: CASSPRSGCEQYF

J gene: TRBJ1-2
D gene: TRBD1
V gene: TRBV5-1
CDR3 length: 12
clone size: many
CDR3 DNA: TGCGCCAGCAGCCCCGACAGGGGTGGCTACACCTTC
CDR3 protein: CASSPDRGGYTF

J gene: TRBJ1-1
D gene: .
V gene: TRBV5-1
CDR3 length: 14
clone size: many
CDR3 DNA: TGCGCCAGCAGCTTGGTAACACCGAACACTGAAGCTTTCTTT
CDR3 protein: CASSLVTPNTEAFF

J gene: TRBJ2-7
D gene: .
V gene: TRBV7-9
CDR3 length: 15
clone size: .
CDR3 DNA: TGTGCCAGCAGAACAAATTCCGGGGGATCCTACGAGCAGTACTTC
CDR3 protein: CASRTNSGGSYEQYF

J gene: TRBJ2-7
D gene: TRBD1
V gene: TRBV29-1
CDR3 length: 13
clone size: .
CDR3 DNA: TGCAGCGGAGTCGGGACAGGGAGCTACGAGCAGTACTTC
CDR3 protein: CSGVGTGSYEQYF

J gene: TRBJ2-5
D gene: .
V gene: TRBV7-3
CDR3 length: 13
clone size: many
CDR3 DNA: TGTGCCAGCAGCCTACGAGTGGGGGAGACCCAGTACTTC
CDR3 protein: CASSLRVGETQYF